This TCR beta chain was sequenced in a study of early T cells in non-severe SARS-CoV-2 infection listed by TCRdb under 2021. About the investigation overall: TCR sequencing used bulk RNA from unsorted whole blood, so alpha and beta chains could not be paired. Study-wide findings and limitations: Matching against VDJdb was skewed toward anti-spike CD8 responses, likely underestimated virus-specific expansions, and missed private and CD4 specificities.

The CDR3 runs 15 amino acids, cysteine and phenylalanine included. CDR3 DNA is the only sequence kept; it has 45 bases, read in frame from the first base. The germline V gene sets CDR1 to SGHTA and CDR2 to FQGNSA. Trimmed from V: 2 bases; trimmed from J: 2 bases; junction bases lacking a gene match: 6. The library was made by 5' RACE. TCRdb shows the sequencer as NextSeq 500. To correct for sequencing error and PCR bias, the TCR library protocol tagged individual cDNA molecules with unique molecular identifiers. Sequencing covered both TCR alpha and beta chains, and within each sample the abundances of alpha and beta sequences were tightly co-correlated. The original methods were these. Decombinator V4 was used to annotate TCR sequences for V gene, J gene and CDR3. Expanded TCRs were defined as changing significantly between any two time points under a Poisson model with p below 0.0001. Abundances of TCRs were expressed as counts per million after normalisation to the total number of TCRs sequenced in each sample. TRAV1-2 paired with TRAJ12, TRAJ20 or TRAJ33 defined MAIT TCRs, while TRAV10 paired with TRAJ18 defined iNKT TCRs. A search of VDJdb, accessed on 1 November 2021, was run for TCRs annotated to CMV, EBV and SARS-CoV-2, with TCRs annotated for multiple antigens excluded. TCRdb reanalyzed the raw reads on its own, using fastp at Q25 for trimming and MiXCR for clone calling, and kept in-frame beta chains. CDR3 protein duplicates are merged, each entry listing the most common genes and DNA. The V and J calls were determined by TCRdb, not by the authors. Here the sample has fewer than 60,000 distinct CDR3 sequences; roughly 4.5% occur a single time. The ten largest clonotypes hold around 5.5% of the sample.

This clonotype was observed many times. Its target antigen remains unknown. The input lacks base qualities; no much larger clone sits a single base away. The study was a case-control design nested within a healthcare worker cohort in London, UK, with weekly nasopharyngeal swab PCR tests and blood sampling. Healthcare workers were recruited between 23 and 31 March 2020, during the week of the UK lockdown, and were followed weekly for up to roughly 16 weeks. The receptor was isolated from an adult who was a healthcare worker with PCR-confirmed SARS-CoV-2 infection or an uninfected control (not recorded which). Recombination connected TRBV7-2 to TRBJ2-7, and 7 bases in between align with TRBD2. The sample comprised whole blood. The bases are TGTGCCAGCAGCTTAACCGCTAGCGGTGCCTACGAGCAGTACTTC. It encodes CASSLTASGAYEQYF.